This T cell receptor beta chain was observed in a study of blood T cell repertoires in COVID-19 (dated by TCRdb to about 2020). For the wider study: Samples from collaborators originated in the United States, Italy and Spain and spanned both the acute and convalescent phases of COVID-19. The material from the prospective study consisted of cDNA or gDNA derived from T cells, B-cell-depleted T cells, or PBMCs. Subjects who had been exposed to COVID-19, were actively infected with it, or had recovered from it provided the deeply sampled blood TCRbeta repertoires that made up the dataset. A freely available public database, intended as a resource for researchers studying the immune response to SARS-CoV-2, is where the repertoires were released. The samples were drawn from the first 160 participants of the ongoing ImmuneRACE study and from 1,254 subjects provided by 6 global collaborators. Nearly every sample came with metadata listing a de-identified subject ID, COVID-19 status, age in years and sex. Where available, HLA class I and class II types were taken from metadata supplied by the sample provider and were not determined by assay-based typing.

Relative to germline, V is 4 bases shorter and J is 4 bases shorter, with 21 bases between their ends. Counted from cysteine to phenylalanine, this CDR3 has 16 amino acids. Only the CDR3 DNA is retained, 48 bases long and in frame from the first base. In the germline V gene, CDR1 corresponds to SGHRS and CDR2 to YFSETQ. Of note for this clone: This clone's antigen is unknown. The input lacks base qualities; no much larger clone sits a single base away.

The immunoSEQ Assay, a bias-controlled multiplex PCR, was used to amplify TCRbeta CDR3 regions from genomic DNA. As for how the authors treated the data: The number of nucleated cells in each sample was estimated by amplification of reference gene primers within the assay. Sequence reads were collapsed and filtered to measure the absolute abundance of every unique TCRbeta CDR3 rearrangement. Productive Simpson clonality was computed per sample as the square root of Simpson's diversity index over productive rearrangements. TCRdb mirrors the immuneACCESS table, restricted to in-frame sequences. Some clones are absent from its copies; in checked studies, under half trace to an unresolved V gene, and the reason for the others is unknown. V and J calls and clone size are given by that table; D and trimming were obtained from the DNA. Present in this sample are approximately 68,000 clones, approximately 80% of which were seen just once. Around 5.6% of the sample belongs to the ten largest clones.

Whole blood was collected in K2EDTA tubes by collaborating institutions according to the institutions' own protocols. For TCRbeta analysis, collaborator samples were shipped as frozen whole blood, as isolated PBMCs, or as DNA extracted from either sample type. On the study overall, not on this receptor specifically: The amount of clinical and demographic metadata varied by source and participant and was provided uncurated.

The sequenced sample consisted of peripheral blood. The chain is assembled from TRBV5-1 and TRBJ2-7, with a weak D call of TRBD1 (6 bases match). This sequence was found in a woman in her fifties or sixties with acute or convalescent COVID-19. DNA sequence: TGCGCCAGCAGCCCCACTACAGGGATTGGAAGTTACGAGCAGTACTTC. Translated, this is CASSPTTGIGSYEQYF.